This TCR beta chain emerged from a study of Ad26.COV2.S vaccination and SARS-CoV-2 variants. Overall study results and limits: People who got the vaccine or the placebo had similar non-spike TCR breadth. Breadth and depth estimates from TCRs may understate total T cell responses.

Here immunoSEQ multiplex PCR was the method, and the copy in TCRdb shows in-frame clones only, minus some. The table has about 480,000 clones, roughly 89% seen once. As for this clone: The target antigen is unknown.

Treatment of the sample: some 19 received Ad26.COV2.S at low or high dose, single or two shots; roughly five received placebo; per-sample allocation not given. Each sample was drawn 63 days after the first injection (of vaccine or placebo). A Boston donor was an adult aged 18-55 years. Built on an Ad26 vector, the vaccine expressed Wuhan-strain SARS-CoV-2 spike. The V gene's germline CDR1 is SEHNR and CDR2 FQNEAQ (reference sequence). The CDR3 is made up of 13 amino acids. The germline V and J ends were trimmed by 5 bases and 7 bases, with 15 bases remaining between them. The TCR comes from a person aged 18 to 59 who received the Ad26.COV2.S COVID-19 vaccine or a placebo. The gene calls are TRBV7-9 and TRBJ2-7; D might be TRBD2 (5 bases). Sequenced material: peripheral blood, taken in a trial of Ad26.COV2.S vaccine versus placebo. The CDR3 bases are TGTGCCAGCAGCGGCCTGGGTCGGGGAGAGCAGTACTTC. It encodes CASSGLGRGEQYF.